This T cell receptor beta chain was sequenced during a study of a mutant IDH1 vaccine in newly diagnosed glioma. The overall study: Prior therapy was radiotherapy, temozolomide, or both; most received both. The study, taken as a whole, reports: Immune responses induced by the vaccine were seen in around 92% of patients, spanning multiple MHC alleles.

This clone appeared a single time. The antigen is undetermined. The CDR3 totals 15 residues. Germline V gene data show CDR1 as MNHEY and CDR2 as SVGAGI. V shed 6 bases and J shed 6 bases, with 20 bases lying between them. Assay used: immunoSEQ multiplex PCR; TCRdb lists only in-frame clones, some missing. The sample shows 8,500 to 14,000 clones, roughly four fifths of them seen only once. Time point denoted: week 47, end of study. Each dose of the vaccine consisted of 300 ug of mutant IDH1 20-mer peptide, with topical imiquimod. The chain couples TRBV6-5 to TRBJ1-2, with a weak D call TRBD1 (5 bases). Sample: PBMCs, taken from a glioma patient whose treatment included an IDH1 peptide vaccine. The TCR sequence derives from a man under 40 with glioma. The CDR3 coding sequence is TGTGCCAGCAGATCCACTGGCGGGGGGGGTGATGGCTACACCTTC. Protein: CASRSTGGGGDGYTF.